Listed below are T cell receptor beta chains from one sample, sequenced in a study of blood T cells in healthy people across ages. TCRdb re-called the 5' RACE reads with MiXCR, one entry per CDR3 protein. The data show roughly 800,000 distinct CDR3 sequences, roughly 60% seen once. Sequencing was done on a sample of blood. These receptors all come from a man younger than 45 in good health. Each CDR3 is given with its conserved first and last residue. D genes are given only for firm matches. Not all rows give a size; the values are once, few, many and, for expanded clones, a class.

d_call: TRBD1; v_call: TRBV6-1; clone_size: .; j_call: TRBJ1-6; cdr3_nt: TGTGCCAGCAGTGAAACAGACAGGGGGGCTTCACCCCTCCACTTT; cdr3_aa: CASSETDRGASPLHF
d_call: .; v_call: TRBV6-6; clone_size: .; j_call: TRBJ2-3; cdr3_nt: TGTGCCAGAGGCGAAAATGCAGATACGCAGTATTTT; cdr3_aa: CARGENADTQYF
d_call: .; v_call: TRBV6-5; clone_size: many; j_call: TRBJ2-4; cdr3_nt: TGTGCCAGCAGACCGGACACACAAAAAAACATTCAGTACTTC; cdr3_aa: CASRPDTQKNIQYF
d_call: .; v_call: TRBV7-2; clone_size: .; j_call: TRBJ2-5; cdr3_nt: TGTGCCAGCAAAGGTTCAGCGCTACAAGAGACCCAGTACTTC; cdr3_aa: CASKGSALQETQYF
d_call: TRBD2; v_call: TRBV20-1; clone_size: .; j_call: TRBJ2-7; cdr3_nt: TGCAGTGCTAGGGCTATAGCGGGAGAAAGCTCCTACGAGCAGTACTTC; cdr3_aa: CSARAIAGESSYEQYF
d_call: TRBD2; v_call: TRBV7-2; clone_size: few; j_call: TRBJ2-7; cdr3_nt: TGTGCCAGCAGCGGACTAGCGGGACCCTACGAGCAGTACTTC; cdr3_aa: CASSGLAGPYEQYF
d_call: TRBD1; v_call: TRBV6-5; clone_size: few; j_call: TRBJ1-1; cdr3_nt: TGTGCCAGCAGTCGGGATGGTGCAGGGGGTAACACTGAAGCTTTCTTT; cdr3_aa: CASSRDGAGGNTEAFF
d_call: .; v_call: TRBV4-3; clone_size: few; j_call: TRBJ2-7; cdr3_nt: TGCGCCAGCAGCCAAGAGGGAGGAGGTTACTACGAGCAGTACTTC; cdr3_aa: CASSQEGGGYYEQYF
d_call: .; v_call: TRBV6-6; clone_size: .; j_call: TRBJ1-2; cdr3_nt: TGTGCCAGCAGTTACGGAGGAAACGACTATGGCTACACCTTC; cdr3_aa: CASSYGGNDYGYTF
d_call: .; v_call: TRBV28; clone_size: .; j_call: TRBJ1-5; cdr3_nt: TGTGCCAGCAGTTTTCCTGGGTTTGGGGATCAGCCCCAGCATTTT; cdr3_aa: CASSFPGFGDQPQHF
d_call: .; v_call: TRBV9; clone_size: .; j_call: TRBJ2-5; cdr3_nt: TGTGCCAGCAGCGTTCGTCCTCAAGAGACCCAGTACTTC; cdr3_aa: CASSVRPQETQYF
d_call: TRBD1; v_call: TRBV5-1; clone_size: few; j_call: TRBJ2-7; cdr3_nt: TGCGCCAGCAGCTGGACCGGGACAGGGAACGAGCAGTACTTC; cdr3_aa: CASSWTGTGNEQYF
d_call: .; v_call: TRBV20-1; clone_size: .; j_call: TRBJ2-4; cdr3_nt: TGCAGTGCTGTTCTCGGAGGAAACATTCAGTACTTC; cdr3_aa: CSAVLGGNIQYF
d_call: .; v_call: TRBV12-3/TRBV12-4; clone_size: .; j_call: TRBJ2-7; cdr3_nt: TGTGCCAGCAGTTTGCAGGGGGGGCAGGCCTCCCAGTACTTC; cdr3_aa: CASSLQGGQASQYF
d_call: .; v_call: TRBV18; clone_size: once; j_call: TRBJ1-1; cdr3_nt: TGTGCCAGCTCACCGCCGTCTCGACCGAGGGGTACTGAAGCTTTCTTT; cdr3_aa: CASSPPSRPRGTEAFF
d_call: .; v_call: TRBV2; clone_size: .; j_call: TRBJ2-7; cdr3_nt: TGTGCCAGCAGTGAAACGGGGGTGCAGTACTTC; cdr3_aa: CASSETGVQYF
d_call: .; v_call: TRBV7-2; clone_size: few; j_call: TRBJ2-7; cdr3_nt: TGTGCCAGCAGCTTTAGTCTGAGAAACGAGCAGTACTTC; cdr3_aa: CASSFSLRNEQYF
d_call: TRBD1; v_call: TRBV7-8; clone_size: few; j_call: TRBJ2-7; cdr3_nt: TGTGCCAGCAGCCCCGACAGGGCCTACTACGAGCAGTACTTC; cdr3_aa: CASSPDRAYYEQYF
d_call: .; v_call: TRBV7-9; clone_size: .; j_call: TRBJ2-7; cdr3_nt: TGTGCCGAAACCGGGACGGCTCCCTACGAGCAGTACTTC; cdr3_aa: CAETGTAPYEQYF
d_call: .; v_call: TRBV28; clone_size: .; j_call: TRBJ2-4; cdr3_nt: TGTGCCAGCAGTACACTACTACAGGGAAAGCAGTACTTC; cdr3_aa: CASSTLLQGKQYF
d_call: .; v_call: TRBV4-2; clone_size: few; j_call: TRBJ2-3; cdr3_nt: TGTGCCAGCAGCTTATCTCGCACAGATACGCAGTATTTT; cdr3_aa: CASSLSRTDTQYF
d_call: TRBD1; v_call: TRBV18; clone_size: .; j_call: TRBJ1-5; cdr3_nt: TGTGCCAGCTCCGGACAGGCCGATCAGCCCCAGCATTTT; cdr3_aa: CASSGQADQPQHF
d_call: .; v_call: TRBV11-1; clone_size: few; j_call: TRBJ2-7; cdr3_nt: TGTGCCAGCAGCTTAGGAAGACTAGGAGCCTACGAGCAGTACTTC; cdr3_aa: CASSLGRLGAYEQYF
d_call: TRBD2; v_call: TRBV6-1; clone_size: .; j_call: TRBJ2-7; cdr3_nt: TGTGCCAGTCGAACGGGGGGACCCTCCTACGAGCAGTACTTC; cdr3_aa: CASRTGGPSYEQYF
d_call: .; v_call: TRBV29-1; clone_size: few; j_call: TRBJ1-2; cdr3_nt: TGCAGCGTTGAGTCGTCGGGCAGGGTAGACTATGGCTACACCTTC; cdr3_aa: CSVESSGRVDYGYTF
d_call: .; v_call: TRBV10-3; clone_size: .; j_call: TRBJ1-2; cdr3_nt: TGTGCCATCAGTCCTCTCTTCGCTAACTATGGCTACACCTTC; cdr3_aa: CAISPLFANYGYTF
d_call: TRBD2; v_call: TRBV5-6; clone_size: .; j_call: TRBJ2-2; cdr3_nt: TGTGCCAGCGAGGGAGGGGAGAACACCGGGGAGCTGTTTTTT; cdr3_aa: CASEGGENTGELFF
d_call: TRBD1; v_call: TRBV25-1; clone_size: .; j_call: TRBJ1-2; cdr3_nt: TGTGCCAGCAGTGAATTCGGACAGGGCGGGGGCTACACCTTC; cdr3_aa: CASSEFGQGGGYTF
d_call: .; v_call: TRBV28; clone_size: .; j_call: TRBJ1-1; cdr3_nt: TGTGCCGGTCAAGCGGGAAACACTGAAGCTTTCTTT; cdr3_aa: CAGQAGNTEAFF
d_call: .; v_call: TRBV28; clone_size: .; j_call: TRBJ2-3; cdr3_nt: TGTGCCAGCAGTTTCCCCATGAATACGCAGTATTTT; cdr3_aa: CASSFPMNTQYF
d_call: .; v_call: TRBV20-1; clone_size: .; j_call: TRBJ2-3; cdr3_nt: TGCAGTGCTAGAGATGGAGGGGGAAAAGATACGCAGTATTTT; cdr3_aa: CSARDGGGKDTQYF
d_call: .; v_call: TRBV28; clone_size: .; j_call: TRBJ2-3; cdr3_nt: TGTGCCAGCAGTGGCCTCCGGGAGGATACGCAGTATTTT; cdr3_aa: CASSGLREDTQYF
d_call: .; v_call: TRBV5-1; clone_size: few; j_call: TRBJ1-4; cdr3_nt: TGCGCCAGCAGCTCCGGTCTCTTGGGGGAAAAACTGTTTTTT; cdr3_aa: CASSSGLLGEKLFF
d_call: .; v_call: TRBV7-9; clone_size: .; j_call: TRBJ2-6; cdr3_nt: TGTGCCGGTACAACTGGGGCCAACGTCCTGACTTTC; cdr3_aa: CAGTTGANVLTF
d_call: .; v_call: TRBV7-6; clone_size: .; j_call: TRBJ2-5; cdr3_nt: TGTGCCAGCAGCCAGAAGGTGGCGGGTCGACGAGAGACCCAGTACTTC; cdr3_aa: CASSQKVAGRRETQYF
d_call: TRBD2; v_call: TRBV12-5; clone_size: .; j_call: TRBJ2-3; cdr3_nt: TGTGCTAGTGGTTTGGTCTTTAGCGGGGGGGCCGGAGATACGCAGTATTTT; cdr3_aa: CASGLVFSGGAGDTQYF
d_call: .; v_call: TRBV20-1; clone_size: few; j_call: TRBJ2-6; cdr3_nt: TGCAGTGCTAGCGACAGGCTCCTCTCTCTCTCTGGGGCCAACGTCCTGACTTTC; cdr3_aa: CSASDRLLSLSGANVLTF
d_call: .; v_call: TRBV20-1; clone_size: .; j_call: TRBJ2-7; cdr3_nt: TGCAGTGCTAGAGTCACAGAACCCTACGAGCAGTACTTC; cdr3_aa: CSARVTEPYEQYF
d_call: .; v_call: TRBV20-1; clone_size: .; j_call: TRBJ1-2; cdr3_nt: TGCACTACGACCCAACAGCCCTCCTATGGCTACACCTTC; cdr3_aa: CTTTQQPSYGYTF
d_call: .; v_call: TRBV21-1; clone_size: .; j_call: TRBJ2-7; cdr3_nt: TGTGCCAGCACCTTCAAAGGAGGGATGGGACCCTACGAGCAGTACTTC; cdr3_aa: CASTFKGGMGPYEQYF
d_call: .; v_call: TRBV28; clone_size: few; j_call: TRBJ2-6; cdr3_nt: TGTGCCAGCATGGGGGGAAACTCTGGGGCCAACGTCCTGACTTTC; cdr3_aa: CASMGGNSGANVLTF